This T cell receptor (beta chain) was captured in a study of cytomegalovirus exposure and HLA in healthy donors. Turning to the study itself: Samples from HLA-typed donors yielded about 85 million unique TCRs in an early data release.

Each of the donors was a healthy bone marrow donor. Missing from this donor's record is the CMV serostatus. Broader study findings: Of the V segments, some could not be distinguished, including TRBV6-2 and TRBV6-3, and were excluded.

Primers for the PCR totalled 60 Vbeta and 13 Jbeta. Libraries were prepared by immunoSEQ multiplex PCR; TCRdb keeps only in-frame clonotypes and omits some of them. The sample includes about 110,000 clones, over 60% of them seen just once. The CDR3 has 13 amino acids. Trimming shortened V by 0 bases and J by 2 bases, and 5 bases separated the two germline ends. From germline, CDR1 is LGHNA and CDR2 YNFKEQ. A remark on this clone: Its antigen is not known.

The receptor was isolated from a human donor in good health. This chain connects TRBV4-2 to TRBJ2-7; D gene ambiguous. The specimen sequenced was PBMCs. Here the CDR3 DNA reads TGTGCCAGCAGCCAAGACTTAACCTACGAGCAGTACTTC. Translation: CASSQDLTYEQYF.